This T cell receptor beta chain was recorded in a study of human versus mouse CDR3 diversity and MHC coevolution. General study findings and limits: Mice had fewer CDR3 deletions and insertions than humans on average. Most of the three human donors had the lowest clonal inequality. More than 5 MHC II alleles selected the human T cells.

The assay was immunoSEQ multiplex PCR, and TCRdb's table has in-frame clones only and misses some. The table shows over 60,000 clones, with 85% to 95% occurring only once. Cells were CD45RO-negative CD62L-positive naive CD4 T cells sorted from PBMCs. The CDR3 is 15 amino acids. Germline CDR1 reads LNHNV; CDR2 reads YYDKDF (reference sequence). Losses at the gene ends were 1 base for V and 7 bases for J; bases not matched to a gene: 9. Comment on this clone: The antigen is unknown.

Input material: naive CD4+ T cells from blood. Subset given: CD45RO-negative CD62L-positive naive CD4 T cells. The clonotype was recovered from a person between 30 and 69 years old in good health. The gene calls are TRBV15 and TRBJ1-2; 7 nucleotides agree with TRBD1. The CDR3 spells CATSRVLRDSRGYTF. CDR3 DNA sequence: TGTGCCACCAGCAGAGTACTCCGGGACAGTCGTGGCTACACCTTC. The full variable domain, in which reference TRBV15 and TRBJ1-2 provide the parts outside the CDR3, is DAMVIQNPRYQVTQFGKPVTLSCSQTLNHNVMYWYQQKSSQAPKLLFHYYDKDFNNEADTPDNFQSRRPNTSFCFLDIRSPGLGDTAMYLCATSRVLRDSRGYTFGSGTRLTVV.